The 16 T cell receptor beta chains below all came from one sample that was sequenced in a study of early T cells in non-severe SARS-CoV-2 infection (dated by TCRdb to the early 2020s). The library relied on 5' RACE. The listed sequencing device is NextSeq 500. The public reads were quality trimmed at Q25 with fastp and then assembled into clones with MiXCR by TCRdb, keeping productive beta chains. Rows with one shared CDR3 protein collapse into an entry with the most common genes and DNA. The sample profile shows about 90,000 distinct CDR3 sequences; roughly 14% of them were found once. The ten largest clones take up roughly 6.4% of the sample. The sequencing sample was made of whole blood. These receptors all come from an adult who was a healthcare worker with PCR-confirmed SARS-CoV-2 infection or an uninfected control (not recorded which).

The sample holds a few counts of this clonotype. This sequence joins TRBV3-1 and TRBJ2-7; perhaps TRBD2 as D (5 bases). CDR3 length: 13 residues. The V gene lost 1 base and the J gene lost 7 bases, with 11 bases spanning the gap. Germline V CDR1 and CDR2: LGHDT, YNNKEL (reference sequence). This CDR3 reads CASSQGGSGEQYF. The CDR3 DNA reads TGTGCCAGCAGCCAAGGAGGTTCGGGGGAGCAGTACTTC.

In its sample, this clonotype was seen a few times. The rearrangement joins TRBV27 to TRBJ2-7; tentative D call: TRBD1 (6 bases). The CDR3 loop spans 13 amino acids. Trimming left V 3 bases short and J 5 bases short, with 11 bases between. Germline CDR1 MNHEY, CDR2 SMNVEV (reference sequence). CDR3 nucleotides: TGTGCCAGCAGTTTCCAGGGGAACGACGAGCAGTACTTC. It codes for CASSFQGNDEQYF.

In its sample, this clonotype was seen many times. This rearrangement joins TRBV7-2 to TRBJ2-5; no clear D. Germline-derived CDR1 and CDR2 are SGHTA and FQGNSA. The CDR3 has 14 residues. V was clipped by 0 bases and J by 0 bases, with 5 bases between them. CDR3 amino acids: CASSLAGYQETQYF. CDR3 nucleotide sequence: TGTGCCAGCAGCTTAGCGGGTTACCAAGAGACCCAGTACTTC.

V is TRBV6-5 and J is TRBJ1-3; TRBD1 might be the D (6 bases). The germline gives CDR1 MNHEY, CDR2 SVGAGI. The CDR3 contains 14 residues. Trimming cost V 0 bases and J 8 bases, with 11 bases left between them. The CDR3 here is CASSYSEGVDTIYF. CDR3 DNA sequence: TGTGCCAGCAGTTACTCCGAGGGGGTAGACACCATATATTTT.

V usage is TRBV27 and J usage is TRBJ2-7, with 7 nucleotides matching TRBD1. This CDR3 is built from 14 residues. The ends lost 4 bases at V and 3 bases at J; junction bases unmatched: 6. Germline CDR1 is MNHEY and CDR2 is SMNVEV (reference sequence). CDR3 region: CASSSRDSNYEQYF. Written as DNA, the CDR3 is TGTGCCAGCAGTTCCCGGGACAGCAACTACGAGCAGTACTTC.

The chain couples TRBV3-1 to TRBJ1-1; D unresolved. The V gene's germline CDR1 is LGHDT and CDR2 YNNKEL (reference sequence). The CDR3 loop spans 11 amino acids. Trimming took off 4 bases at V and 11 bases at J, with 11 bases between the two ends. CDR3 bases: TGTGCCAGCAGCCGGGGTAGGACGGCTTTCTTT. This codes for CASSRGRTAFF.

The chain employs TRBV20-1 and TRBJ1-2, with D hard to call. Germline V gene data show CDR1 as DFQATT and CDR2 as SNEGSKA (reference sequence). This CDR3 contains 11 residues. Trimming removed 5 bases from V and 2 bases from J, with 6 bases in between. CDR3: CSADTNYGYTF. Here the CDR3 DNA reads TGCAGTGCTGATACCAACTATGGCTACACCTTC.

V gene TRBV11-2 combines with J gene TRBJ2-1; 12 bases agree with TRBD2. Per germline, CDR1 SGHAT and CDR2 FQNNGV. The V segment lost 5 bases and the J segment 5 bases; nucleotides outside the gene matches: 10. The CDR3 spans 17 residues. The CDR3 region has the DNA TGTGCCAGCAGCCTCCCTAGCGGGAGGGCCCGGGACAATGAGCAGTTCTTC. This translates into CASSLPSGRARDNEQFF.

The table lists this clonotype with a few counts. The chain joins TRBV27 to TRBJ1-1; D might be TRBD1 (5 bases). Trimming removed 2 bases at V and 5 bases at J, with 15 bases between. Germline assignment: CDR1 MNHEY and CDR2 SMNVEV (reference sequence). CDR3 length equals 15 residues. The CDR3 reads CASSLSFGGRTEAFF. CDR3 nucleotide sequence: TGTGCCAGCAGTTTAAGTTTTGGGGGTAGGACTGAAGCTTTCTTT.

The V and J genes are TRBV29-1 and TRBJ2-1, with D possibly TRBD1 on 6 matching bases. The germline V gene has CDR1 SQVTM and CDR2 ANQGSEA. The V and J ends lost 3 bases and 4 bases respectively, with 13 bases between them. The CDR3 runs to 14 residues. CDR3 DNA sequence: TGCAGCGTTGATGGGGGCGGAGTGTACAATGAGCAGTTCTTC. It encodes CSVDGGGVYNEQFF.

The gene calls are TRBV21-1 and TRBJ2-5. TRBV21-1 is reported as a pseudogene. There are 13 residues in the CDR3. As DNA, the CDR3 is TGTGCCAGCAGCAAAGTATCGGGAGAGACCCAGTACTTC. This codes for CASSKVSGETQYF.

There are many counts of this clonotype. The chain's CDR3 is CAWSVPTGVNEQYF. DNA for the CDR3: TGTGCCTGGAGTGTACCGACAGGGGTAAACGAGCAGTACTTC. V usage is TRBV30 and J usage is TRBJ2-7; 8 bases align to TRBD1. Germline CDR1 and CDR2: GTSNPN and SVGIG (reference sequence). The CDR3 loop spans 14 amino acids. V lost 0 bases to trimming and J lost 5 bases; unmatched junction nucleotides: 6.

V and J are TRBV29-1 and TRBJ2-2, with 13 bases identical to TRBD2. Germline-derived CDR1 and CDR2 are SQVTM and ANQGSEA. Trimming cost V 7 bases and J 8 bases; bases outside gene matches: 22. The CDR3 is 19 amino acids. CDR3 loop: CSASPPGLAGPAGGGELFF. The DNA of the CDR3 is TGCAGCGCTTCTCCTCCGGGACTAGCGGGACCGGCCGGGGGAGGGGAGCTGTTTTTT.

This clonotype has more than one count but fewer than ten. V usage is TRBV5-1 and J usage is TRBJ1-6, with D unclear. There are 16 residues in the CDR3. V was shortened by 4 bases and J by 9 bases, with 20 bases between the two germline ends. Germline V gene sequence: CDR1 SGHRS, CDR2 YFSETQ. CDR3 nucleotide sequence: TGCGCCAGCAGCCGAAGCGACAACTCATGGGGTTCACCCCTCCACTTT. Translation: CASSRSDNSWGSPLHF.

This chain joins TRBV5-1 and TRBJ2-1; TRBD2 matches 9 bases. The CDR3 is 21 residues long. Trimming cost V 1 base and J 9 bases; bases outside gene matches: 26. Germline CDR1 and CDR2: SGHRS and YFSETQ. In nucleotides, the CDR3 is TGCGCCAGCAGCTTGCGGGGTACTACGTCTGAGGAGGCGGGAGGGCCAGGTGAGCAGTTCTTC. It specifies CASSLRGTTSEEAGGPGEQFF. The complete variable domain, with remaining parts taken from reference TRBV5-1 and TRBJ2-1, reads KAGVTQTPRYLIKTRGQQVTLSCSPISGHRSVSWYQQTPGQGLQFLFEYFSETQRNKGNFPGRFSGRQFSNSRSEMNVSTLELGDSALYLCASSLRGTTSEEAGGPGEQFFGPGTRLTVL.

V is TRBV6-5 and J is TRBJ2-1; D is tentatively TRBD1 or TRBD2 (6 bases each). Trimming shortened V by 6 bases and J by 0 bases, and 12 bases separated the two germline ends. CDR3 length: 15 amino acids. CDR1 MNHEY and CDR2 SVGAGI come from the germline V gene. CDR3 in amino acids: CASSRGTPSYNEQFF. Here the CDR3 DNA reads TGTGCCAGCAGCCGCGGGACACCCTCCTACAATGAGCAGTTCTTC.